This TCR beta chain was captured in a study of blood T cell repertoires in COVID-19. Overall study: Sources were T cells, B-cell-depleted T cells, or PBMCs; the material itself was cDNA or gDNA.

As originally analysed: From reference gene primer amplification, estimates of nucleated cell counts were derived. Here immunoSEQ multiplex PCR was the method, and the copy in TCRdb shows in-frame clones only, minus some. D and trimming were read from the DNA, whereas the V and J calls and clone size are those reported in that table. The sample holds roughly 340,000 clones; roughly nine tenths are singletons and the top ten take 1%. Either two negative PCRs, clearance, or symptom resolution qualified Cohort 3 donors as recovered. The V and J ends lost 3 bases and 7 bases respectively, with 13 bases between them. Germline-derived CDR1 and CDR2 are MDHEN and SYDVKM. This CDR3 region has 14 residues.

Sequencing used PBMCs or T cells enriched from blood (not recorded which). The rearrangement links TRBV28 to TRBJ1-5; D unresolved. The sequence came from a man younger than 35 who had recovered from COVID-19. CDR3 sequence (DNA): TGTGCCAGCAGTTTTATGTTGCGTAGACAGCCCCAGCATTTT. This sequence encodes CASSFMLRRQPQHF.